What follows is one T cell receptor beta chain and its context. From germline, CDR1 is KGHSH and CDR2 LQKENI. The CDR3 spans 15 residues. V trimming: 4 bases; J trimming: 10 bases; junction bases outside the gene matches: 7. This entry comes from a study of blood T cell repertoires in COVID-19. As for the study in general: Both acute and convalescent COVID-19 samples were obtained from the United States, Italy and Spain.

Per the original data handling: The assay estimated nucleated cells by amplifying reference gene primers. The table came from immunoSEQ multiplex PCR; TCRdb's copy has only in-frame clones and leaves some out. V, J and clone size reflect that table, while D and trimming were determined from the DNA. The sample contains 200,000 to 250,000 clones, just over 85% of which appear only once. The clonotype originates from a middle-aged woman with acute COVID-19. Sequenced: PBMCs or T cells enriched from blood (not recorded which). The chain uses TRBV18 and TRBJ2-1; TRBD2 agrees at 13 bases. DNA for the CDR3: TGTGCCAGCTCACGAACCGGGACTAGCGGGGACGAGCAGTTCTTC. Residues: CASSRTGTSGDEQFF. The variable domain in full, with the rest retrieved from reference TRBV18 and TRBJ2-1, is NAGVMQNPRHLVRRRGQEARLRCSPMKGHSHVYWYRQLPEEGLKFMVYLQKENIIDESGMPKERFSAEFPKEGPSILRIQQVVRGDSAAYFCASSRTGTSGDEQFFGPGTRLTVL.